This TCR beta chain was obtained from a study of blood T cell repertoires in COVID-19. Study background: PBMCs, B-cell-depleted T cells, or T cells were the source of the cDNA or gDNA that made up the material.

Trimming took 7 bases from V and 7 from J; bases not matched to a gene: 9. This CDR3 has 15 amino acids. Germline loops: CDR1 LNHDA, CDR2 SQIVND (reference sequence). Method: immunoSEQ multiplex PCR; TCRdb's copy keeps in-frame clones and lacks some. Found here are some 220,000 clones, approximately 80% of them singletons; the top ten hold 4.5% to 6%. The TCR was taken from a woman aged 55-69 years who had recovered from COVID-19. The rearrangement links TRBV19 to TRBJ1-4, with 10 bases identical to TRBD1. The sample was peripheral blood. Here the CDR3 DNA reads TGTGCCAGTATCCCCCGGGACAGGGGAAGTGAAAAACTGTTTTTT. Its translation: CASIPRDRGSEKLFF.